This T cell receptor (beta chain) originates from a study of cytomegalovirus exposure and HLA in healthy donors. The PCR ran on 60 Vbeta and 13 Jbeta primers. TCRdb's table, derived via immunoSEQ multiplex PCR, lists solely in-frame clones and lacks some. The sample has over 65,000 clones; roughly two thirds are singletons. CDR1 is SGHDT, CDR2 YYEEEE, per germline. This CDR3 is built from 15 residues. J lost 0 bases, V lost 4 bases, and 4 bases had no gene match. The clonotype comes from a woman between 45 and 65 years old in good health and CMV-seropositive. The V and J genes are TRBV5-6 and TRBJ1-3, with 7 bases identical to TRBD1. Sequenced sample: PBMCs. CDR3 loop: CASSVTGYSGNTIYF. The DNA of the CDR3 is TGTGCCAGCAGCGTGACAGGGTACTCTGGAAACACCATATATTTT.